This is a list of T cell receptor beta chains from one sample in a study of CD8+CD57+ T cells in acquired aplastic anemia. TCRdb itself ran the reads through MiXCR, one entry per CDR3 protein. This table holds some 170,000 distinct CDR3 sequences, 47% found once. Sequencing was done on a sample of sorted CD4+, CD8+, or CD8+CD57+ T cells (not recorded which) from PBMCs. All receptors derive from a human donor with aplastic anemia. Each CDR3 is given with its conserved first and last residue. D genes are given only for firm matches. Some rows mark clone size as missing; the rest say once, few, many or name a class of expanded clone.

CASSPYGGSYEQYF,TGTGCCAGCAGCCCGTACGGGGGCTCCTACGAGCAGTACTTC,TRBV5-4,-,many,TRBJ2-7
CASSLVGLALGTQYF,TGTGCCAGCAGTTTAGTGGGACTAGCCCTAGGTACGCAGTATTTT,TRBV12-3/TRBV12-4,TRBD2,many,TRBJ2-3
CASSLGLGDSPLHF,TGTGCCAGCAGCTTAGGACTGGGGGATTCACCCCTCCACTTT,TRBV7-8,-,-,TRBJ1-6
CASSFGELFF,TGTGCCAGCAGCTTCGGGGAGCTGTTTTTT,TRBV7-8,-,-,TRBJ2-2
CASSLELGSASGGHTQYF,TGTGCCAGCAGCTTAGAGTTGGGGTCGGCTAGCGGGGGGCATACGCAGTATTTT,TRBV7-9,TRBD2,many,TRBJ2-3
CAAQGRSYEQYF,TGTGCCGCCCAGGGGAGGTCCTACGAGCAGTACTTC,TRBV10-3,-,few,TRBJ2-7
CASSVTGTPLHF,TGTGCCAGTAGTGTTACCGGGACACCCCTCCACTTT,TRBV19,-,-,TRBJ1-6
CATSKDRGPYEQYF,TGTGCCACCAGCAAAGACAGGGGGCCCTACGAGCAGTACTTC,TRBV15,TRBD1,once,TRBJ2-7
CASSNWGSSYEQYF,TGTGCCAGCAGTAATTGGGGCAGCTCCTACGAGCAGTACTTC,TRBV6-1,-,many,TRBJ2-7
CSARRIHTEAFF,TGCAGTGCTAGAAGGATCCACACTGAAGCTTTCTTT,TRBV20-1,-,-,TRBJ1-1